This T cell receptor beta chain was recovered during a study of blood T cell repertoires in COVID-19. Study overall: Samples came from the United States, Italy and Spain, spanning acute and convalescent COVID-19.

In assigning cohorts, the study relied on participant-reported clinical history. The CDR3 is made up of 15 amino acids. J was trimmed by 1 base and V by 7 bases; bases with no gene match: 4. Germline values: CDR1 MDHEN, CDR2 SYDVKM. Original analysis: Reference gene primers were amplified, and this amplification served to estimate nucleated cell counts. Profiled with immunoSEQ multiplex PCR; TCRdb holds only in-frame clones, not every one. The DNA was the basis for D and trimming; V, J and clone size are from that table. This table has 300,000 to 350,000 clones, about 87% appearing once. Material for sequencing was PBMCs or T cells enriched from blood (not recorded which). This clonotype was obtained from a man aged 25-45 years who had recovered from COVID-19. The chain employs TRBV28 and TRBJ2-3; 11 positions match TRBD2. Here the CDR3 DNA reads TGTGCCAGCAACATACTAGCGGGGGGCACAGATACGCAGTATTTT. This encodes CASNILAGGTDTQYF.